The sample holds one count of the clone carrying this T cell receptor beta chain. Antigen: not known. The source of the sample is a study of vaccination and CD4 T cells after COVID-19. Looking at the study overall: In the convalescent cohort, there were six males and four females, two of them Hispanic. SARS-CoV-2, HCoV-NL63, HCoV-OC43 and HCoV-229E supplied the overlapping spike peptides used to stimulate cells.

Treatment: approximately nine-day PBMC culture with coronavirus spike peptide pools or control peptides (ViraFEST assay). Collection of the unexposed donor's CD4+ T cells took place before the COVID-19 pandemic (2011-2018). Half of the medium was exchanged for fresh IL-2 medium, first on day 3 and then on day 7. Trimming stripped 7 bases from V and 3 bases from J, with 3 bases between. The germline gives CDR1 MNHEY, CDR2 SMNVEV (reference sequence). The CDR3 extends over 11 amino acids. The Oncomine TCR Beta short-read assay was what sequenced the DNA obtained from cultured CD4+ T cells. TCRdb re-called the PCR reads through MiXCR, storing one row per CDR3 protein. The table has roughly 6,500 distinct CDR3 sequences, less than 55% seen once; the top ten hold approximately 24%. The study, taken as a whole, reports: In median terms, SARS-CoV-2-reactive clonotypes went from roughly 22 to 38, a nonsignificant rise.

The sequence came from a human donor in good health. Input material: CD4+ T cells from blood, cultured in vitro. The V call is TRBV27, the J call TRBJ2-2; D gene ambiguous. CDR3 sequence (DNA): TGTGCCAGCACAGACACCGGGGAGCTGTTTTTT. Translating it yields CASTDTGELFF.